These 21 T cell receptor beta chains originate from one sample sequenced in a study of cytomegalovirus exposure and HLA in healthy donors (dated by TCRdb to the late 2010s). Libraries were constructed by the immunoSEQ multiplex PCR assay. The multiplex PCR relied on a mix of 60 forward primers for TCR Vbeta segments and 13 reverse primers for TCR Jbeta segments. Drawn from immuneACCESS, this table holds only the in-frame rearrangements with V and J called that TCRdb kept. Clones are partly lost; checked studies trace under half to an unresolved V gene and leave the rest unexplained. For this sample the table gives 95,000 to 150,000 clones, of which 70% to 80% were detected only once. About 3.5% of the sample comes from the top ten. Sequences were obtained from PBMCs. These receptors came from a man aged 30 to 45 in good health and CMV-seronegative.

The chain is built from TRBV19 and TRBJ2-5; D remains ambiguous. The V end was cut by 4 bases, the J end by 4 bases, with 16 bases between. The CDR3 is made up of 15 amino acids. Germline CDR1 LNHDA, CDR2 SQIVND (reference sequence). CDR3 in DNA: TGTGCCAGTAGTAATATTCTTCTCCCCCGAGAGACCCAGTACTTC. Its translation is CASSNILLPRETQYF.

The chain combines TRBV6-6 with TRBJ2-3, with D unclear. Germline V gene lookup returns CDR1 MNHNY and CDR2 SVGAGI (reference sequence). CDR3 length equals 12 residues. The ends were cut back, 7 bases at V and 6 bases at J, with 11 bases in the middle. The DNA of the CDR3 is TGTGCCAGCACTAGGAGCCCCGATACGCAGTATTTT. Translating it yields CASTRSPDTQYF.

The chain is built from TRBV5-6 and TRBJ1-1; unclear D gene. Trimming took off 2 bases at V and 1 base at J, with 6 bases between the two ends. The CDR3 runs 13 residues. Germline assignment: CDR1 SGHDT and CDR2 YYEEEE. The CDR3 nucleotides read TGTGCCAGCAGCTTTACTACGAACACTGAAGCTTTCTTT. Its protein is CASSFTTNTEAFF.

The chain couples TRBV2 to TRBJ1-5, with D unresolved. The CDR3 runs to 12 residues. Per the germline V gene, CDR1 is SNHLY and CDR2 is FYNNEI. Trimming pared 4 bases from V and 6 bases from J, leaving 7 bases between. Written as DNA, the CDR3 is TGTGCCAGCAGTGTGGGGAGTCAGCCCCAGCATTTT. Amino acids: CASSVGSQPQHF.

This clone occurred once. The rearrangement uses TRBV7-9 and TRBJ1-5; possibly TRBD1 for D (6 bases). The CDR3 has 16 residues. Trimming left V 10 bases short and J 2 bases short, with 21 bases between. Per the germline V gene, CDR1 is SEHNR and CDR2 is FQNEAQ (reference sequence). The CDR3 DNA sequence: TGTGCCATCGAACAGGGCTTTGGAAATCGCAATCAGCCCCAGCATTTT. It encodes CAIEQGFGNRNQPQHF.

The chain couples TRBV21-1 to TRBJ2-5; whether TRBD2, the table's D call, matches the DNA was not checked. TRBV21-1 is termed a pseudogene. The CDR3 runs to 17 residues. This chain's CDR3 is CASSKGQAGGYQETQYF. The CDR3 DNA is TGTGCCAGCAGCAAAGGCCAGGCGGGAGGGTACCAAGAGACCCAGTACTTC.

The genes are TRBV5-4 and TRBJ2-3, with D maybe TRBD2 (6 bases). Germline CDR1 SGHNT, CDR2 YYREEE (reference sequence). Trimming pared 2 bases from V and 3 bases from J, leaving 13 bases between. This CDR3 is built from 15 residues. Written as DNA, the CDR3 is TGTGCCAGCAGCTTAACCGGAGGAGGGACAGATACGCAGTATTTT. This codes for CASSLTGGGTDTQYF.

The rearrangement links TRBV5-1 to TRBJ2-3; TRBD2 aligns across 7 bases. In germline, CDR1 is SGHRS, CDR2 YFSETQ. V gave up 4 bases and J gave up 3 bases; unmatched junction bases: 11. The CDR3 has 16 residues. Here the CDR3 DNA reads TGCGCCAGCAGCCTAAGGACTAGGGCCATAACAGATACGCAGTATTTT. Amino acids: CASSLRTRAITDTQYF. Full variable domain (rest looked up from reference TRBV5-1 and TRBJ2-3): KAGVTQTPRYLIKTRGQQVTLSCSPISGHRSVSWYQQTPGQGLQFLFEYFSETQRNKGNFPGRFSGRQFSNSRSEMNVSTLELGDSALYLCASSLRTRAITDTQYFGPGTRLTVL.

The chain recombines TRBV5-1 with TRBJ2-7; 9 bases fit TRBD2. Trimming cost V 2 bases and J 2 bases; bases outside gene matches: 5. CDR1 is SGHRS and CDR2 is YFSETQ in the germline V gene. The CDR3 contains 15 residues. The CDR3 sequence is CASSFTSGPTYEQYF. The CDR3 nucleotides are TGCGCCAGCAGCTTCACTAGCGGGCCAACCTACGAGCAGTACTTC.

This clone has just a few counts. This sequence joins TRBV15 and TRBJ1-2; no clear D. Between the trimmed V and J ends, which lost 0 bases and 5 bases, there was a span of 7 bases. In germline, CDR1 is LNHNV, CDR2 YYDKDF (reference sequence). This CDR3 has 13 residues. CDR3 DNA sequence: TGTGCCACCAGCAGAGATCGGGAGTATGGCTACACCTTC. It specifies CATSRDREYGYTF. Full variable domain (outside the CDR3, taken from reference TRBV15 and TRBJ1-2): DAMVIQNPRYQVTQFGKPVTLSCSQTLNHNVMYWYQQKSSQAPKLLFHYYDKDFNNEADTPDNFQSRRPNTSFCFLDIRSPGLGDTAMYLCATSRDREYGYTFGSGTRLTVV.

The rearrangement uses TRBV5-1 and TRBJ2-3, with 8 bases fitting TRBD1. In germline, CDR1 is SGHRS, CDR2 YFSETQ. The V gene end was trimmed by 5 bases and the J gene end by 3 bases; junction bases not matched to a gene: 5. This CDR3 comprises 14 residues. The CDR3 loop reads CASRSGGVTDTQYF. The DNA for the CDR3 is TGCGCCAGCAGGTCAGGGGGCGTGACAGATACGCAGTATTTT.

This clone was counted a few times. V and J are TRBV5-1 and TRBJ2-7; perhaps TRBD2 as D (5 bases). The CDR3 loop spans 15 amino acids. Germline loops: CDR1 SGHRS, CDR2 YFSETQ. Trimming pared 0 bases from V and 0 bases from J, leaving 10 bases between. CDR3 nucleotide sequence: TGCGCCAGCAGCTTGGCAGTCGGAGGCTCCTACGAGCAGTACTTC. This translates into CASSLAVGGSYEQYF.

The chain employs TRBV15 and TRBJ1-2; TRBD1 matches 11 bases. Germline V gives CDR1 LNHNV, CDR2 YYDKDF (reference sequence). This CDR3 comprises 15 residues. V lost 0 bases and J lost 7; bases outside the gene matches: 4. The CDR3 DNA follows: TGTGCCACCAGCAGAGAGTGGGGGACAGGGGGTGGCTACACCTTC. Amino acid sequence: CATSREWGTGGGYTF.

The chain couples TRBV5-1 to TRBJ1-5; tentatively, D is TRBD1 (6 bases). Deletions cut 4 bases from V and 0 bases from J, with 20 bases between. This CDR3 has 18 amino acids. Germline CDR1 reads SGHRS; CDR2 reads YFSETQ. CDR3 in amino acids: CASSPDSPHSTSNQPQHF. In DNA, the CDR3 is TGCGCCAGCAGCCCGGACAGTCCCCACTCTACTAGCAATCAGCCCCAGCATTTT. The whole variable domain, filled in from reference TRBV5-1 and TRBJ1-5, reads KAGVTQTPRYLIKTRGQQVTLSCSPISGHRSVSWYQQTPGQGLQFLFEYFSETQRNKGNFPGRFSGRQFSNSRSEMNVSTLELGDSALYLCASSPDSPHSTSNQPQHFGDGTRLSIL.

J is TRBJ2-7 and V is TRBV29-1, with 9 nucleotides matching TRBD1. Trimming took 5 bases from V and 3 from J; bases not matched to a gene: 11. The CDR3 is 15 amino acids. Germline V gene sequence: CDR1 SQVTM, CDR2 ANQGSEA. The CDR3 DNA reads TGCAGCGTTAGAGGGGCCGGGACAGGGAACTACGAGCAGTACTTC. This sequence encodes CSVRGAGTGNYEQYF.

This rearrangement joins TRBV19 to TRBJ2-1; 13 bases are shared with TRBD2. Per the germline V gene, CDR1 is LNHDA and CDR2 is SQIVND (reference sequence). CDR3 size: 18 residues. The J segment lost 5 bases and the V segment lost 3 bases, leaving 10 bases of the junction unmatched. CDR3 protein: CASSIDGLAGARDNEQFF. The CDR3 DNA reads as TGTGCCAGTAGTATTGACGGACTAGCGGGGGCAAGAGACAATGAGCAGTTCTTC.

The chain is built from TRBV23-1 and TRBJ1-5, with TRBD1 matching 7 bases. TRBV23-1 is reported as an ORF; its role is uncertain. The junction had 14 bases not matched to a gene; V was cut back by 7 bases and J by 2 bases. This CDR3 contains 17 residues. CDR3 amino acids: CASTFGQAYGCNQPQHF. The CDR3 DNA sequence: TGCGCCAGCACCTTTGGACAGGCTTATGGGTGCAATCAGCCCCAGCATTTT.

The V call is TRBV7-2, the J call TRBJ2-5; 11 bases fit TRBD2. CDR3 size: 16 residues. CDR1 is SGHTA and CDR2 is FQGNSA in the germline V gene. V lost 1 base, J lost 7 bases, and 8 bases stayed unmatched. The CDR3 bases are TGTGCCAGCAGCTTAGAGTTAGCGGGAGGGCCGGCGACCCAGTACTTC. This codes for CASSLELAGGPATQYF.

This sequence joins TRBV28 and TRBJ2-3; 15 bases align to TRBD2. Germline V gives CDR1 MDHEN, CDR2 SYDVKM. CDR3 length: 19 residues. The ends lost 5 bases at V and 0 bases at J; junction bases unmatched: 9. The CDR3 loop reads CASSRPEGLAGGSTDTQYF. CDR3 sequence (DNA): TGTGCCAGCAGTCGACCCGAGGGACTAGCGGGAGGAAGCACAGATACGCAGTATTTT.

The J gene is TRBJ2-5, the V gene TRBV19; tentative D call: TRBD2 (6 bases). CDR3 length equals 15 residues. Germline-derived CDR1 and CDR2 are LNHDA and SQIVND (reference sequence). Trimming took 8 bases from V and 2 from J, leaving 18 bases between them. CDR3 residues: CASSPRVGGQETQYF. CDR3 in DNA: TGTGCCAGTTCCCCCAGGGTTGGGGGGCAAGAGACCCAGTACTTC.

The chain joins TRBV6-5 to TRBJ2-2; no reliable D call. V lost 6 bases, J lost 2 bases, and 10 bases lay in between. CDR3 length: 14 amino acids. Germline assignment: CDR1 MNHEY and CDR2 SVGAGI. The CDR3 region has the DNA TGTGCCAGCAGCGCTAGGAGAAACACCGGGGAGCTGTTTTTT. This encodes CASSARRNTGELFF.